This entry lists 4 T cell receptor beta chains sequenced from one sample in a study of cytomegalovirus exposure and HLA in healthy donors. The PCR contained 60 Vbeta and 13 Jbeta primers. The table came from immunoSEQ multiplex PCR; TCRdb's copy has only in-frame clones and leaves some out. The table includes under 200,000 clones, around 75% detected once. What was sequenced was PBMCs. These receptors came from a woman aged 30 to 39 in good health and CMV-seronegative.

The chain links TRBV7-3 to TRBJ2-5; TRBD2 agrees at 12 bases. V shed 5 bases and J 5 bases; nucleotides not matched to a gene: 6. The CDR3 has 15 residues. The germline V gene has CDR1 SGHTA and CDR2 FQGTGA. The CDR3 coding sequence is TGTGCCAGCAGCCCTAGCGGGGGGGCCGCGGAGACCCAGTACTTC. Its translation: CASSPSGGAAETQYF.

Only one count was recorded for this clone. V gene TRBV7-8 combines with J gene TRBJ2-7; possible D gene TRBD1, 7 bases. Germline V gene data show CDR1 as SGHVS and CDR2 as FQNEAQ. V was clipped by 2 bases and J by 2 bases, with 13 bases between them. CDR3 length: 15 amino acids. The DNA for the CDR3 is TGTGCCAGCAGCTTATCGGTCAGGGGGGCCTACGAGCAGTACTTC. It encodes CASSLSVRGAYEQYF.

The chain joins TRBV4-3 to TRBJ2-2; 8 positions agree with TRBD2. The CDR3 covers 16 residues. J gave up 4 bases and V 2 bases, and 6 bases lay outside the gene matches. CDR1 and CDR2 (germline): LGHNA, YSLEER. In nucleotides, the CDR3 is TGCGCCAGCAGCCAACCAGCGGGAGATGCCACCGGGGAGCTGTTTTTT. Amino acid sequence: CASSQPAGDATGELFF.

The chain joins TRBV7-8 to TRBJ2-2, with 8 bases lining up with TRBD2. The CDR3 is made up of 16 amino acids. V was pared by 5 bases and J by 4 bases, with 9 bases of the junction left unmatched. Germline CDR1 SGHVS, CDR2 FQNEAQ. CDR3: CASSTTGLVGTGELFF. The CDR3 DNA sequence: TGTGCCAGCAGCACTACGGGACTAGTCGGCACCGGGGAGCTGTTTTTT. Full variable domain (rest looked up from reference TRBV7-8 and TRBJ2-2): GAGVSQSPRYKVAKRGQDVALRCDPISGHVSLFWYQQALGQGPEFLTYFQNEAQLDKSGLPSDRFFAERPEGSVSTLKIQRTQQEDSAVYLCASSTTGLVGTGELFFGEGSRLTVL.